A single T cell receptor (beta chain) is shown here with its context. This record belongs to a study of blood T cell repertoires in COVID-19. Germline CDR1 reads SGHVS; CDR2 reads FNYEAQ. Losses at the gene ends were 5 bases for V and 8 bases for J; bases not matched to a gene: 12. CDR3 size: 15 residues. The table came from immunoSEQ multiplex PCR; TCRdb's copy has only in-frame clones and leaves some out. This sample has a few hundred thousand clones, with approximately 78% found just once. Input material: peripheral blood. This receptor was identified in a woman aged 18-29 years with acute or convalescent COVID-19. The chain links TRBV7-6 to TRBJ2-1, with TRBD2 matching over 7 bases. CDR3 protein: CASSKPGLTSDEQFF. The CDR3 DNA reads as TGTGCCAGCAGCAAACCGGGACTAACCTCGGATGAGCAGTTCTTC.